The sequence of this TCR beta chain was determined in a study of shared clonotypes between healthy human individuals. This clone has just a few counts. What it binds is not known. Using immunoSEQ multiplex PCR, the repertoire was profiled, and TCRdb retains in-frame clones only, with some absent. The sample lists roughly 86,000 clones, approximately 75% occurring once. Findings and limits, study-wide: Generally, estimated richness proved larger in naive subsets than it did in memory subsets. Of the naive CD4 clonotypes, approximately 5% were shared across a few donors. Owing to a small donor count, the genetic and exposure-history diversity represented was limited.

The receptor was derived from a man aged 30-40 years in good health. Material for sequencing was memory CD8+ T cells sorted from blood. The subset is: CD45RO+ cells pooled with CCR7-negative TemRA cells.

The CDR3 nucleotides read TGTGCCAGCAGCCGGACTGGTGACCGAAGCGAAAAACTGTTTTTT. Its translation: CASSRTGDRSEKLFF. This chain links TRBV11-2 with TRBJ1-4; D is ambiguous. V was pared by 5 bases and J by 8 bases, with 18 bases between. The length of the CDR3 is 15 residues. Germline-derived CDR1 and CDR2 are SGHAT and FQNNGV.